This T cell receptor (beta chain) stems from a study of CD8 T cells in Susac syndrome. Study-wide background: Sequencing included Susac syndrome patients, about 6 of them with active disease and roughly eight in remission.

A quantity of about 0.5 to 1 ug RNA underwent reverse transcription using random hexamers. Amplification of TCR beta CDR3 spanned 54 Vbeta and 13 Jbeta via immunoSEQ multiplex PCR. TCRdb re-called the immunoSEQ multiplex PCR reads through MiXCR, storing one row per CDR3 protein. The table has around 71,000 distinct CDR3 sequences, 85% to 95% seen once. The CDR3 spans 14 residues. The germline gives CDR1 SGHNT, CDR2 YENEEA. V was cut by 5 bases and J by 5 bases, with 15 bases left in between. The diagnostic criteria were recently defined, and patients with Susac syndrome met them for definite or probable disease. TEMRA cells were FACS-enriched, and CD8+ and CD4+ T cells were isolated negatively. In its sample, this clonotype was seen once.

The chain carries TRBV11-3 and TRBJ2-5; D uncertain. The receptor was derived from a human donor with Susac syndrome. What was sequenced was CD4+ T cells from PBMCs. CDR3 sequence: CASSTGCVGETQYF. CDR3 coding DNA: TGTGCCAGCAGCACCGGGTGCGTCGGGGAGACCCAGTACTTC.